The clone carrying this T cell receptor beta chain was observed a single time. Its antigen is undetermined. This sample stems from a study of tumor and adjacent non-tumor tissue in lung cancer. Study-level background: The cohort had 12 adenocarcinoma, a couple of squamous cell and 1 small cell patients. Stage I to III disease affected 10 men and several women aged roughly 31 to 80. Each sample yielded approximately 4 million productive TCRbeta reads on average.

A modified ARM-PCR protocol with three rounds of nested PCR amplified TCRbeta. MiXCR was run by TCRdb on the multiplex PCR reads, yielding one entry per CDR3 protein. The table lists 75,000 to 95,000 distinct CDR3 sequences, about 66% of them singletons. The CDR3 extends over 14 amino acids. V was pared by 10 bases and J by 16 bases, with 29 bases between. CDR1 is MNHGY and CDR2 is SAAAGT in the germline V gene. No cell sorting was done before RNA was extracted from the tissue. Study-wide points: Compared with tumor, normal lung showed significantly lower TCR diversity.

The sample consisted of lung tumor tissue. The chain has TRBV6-8 and TRBJ2-1; TRBD1 is a possible D gene (6 bases). The TCR originated in a man in his 60s with non-small cell lung cancer. CDR3 loop: CANSLTRQGFRQFF. CDR3 nucleotides: TGTGCCAACAGCCTAACTCGCCAGGGGTTCAGGCAATTCTTC.